This T cell receptor beta chain was identified in a study of blood T cell repertoires in COVID-19. Overall study: Whether acute or convalescent, the COVID-19 samples came from the United States, Italy and Spain. From T cells, B-cell-depleted T cells, or PBMCs came the material, which was cDNA or gDNA.

The ends were cut back, 0 bases at V and 2 bases at J, with 10 bases in the middle. Germline-derived CDR1 and CDR2 are MNHEY and SMNVEV (reference sequence). The CDR3 extends over 15 amino acids. Original processing notes: Reference gene primers were amplified, and this amplification served to estimate nucleated cell counts. The protocol was immunoSEQ multiplex PCR, while the TCRdb copy is restricted to in-frame clones and leaves out a portion. The DNA gave D and trimming, while V, J and clone size come from that table. The sample records 150,000 to 200,000 clones, 70% to 90% being singletons. Sequenced: peripheral blood. This TCR was sampled from a human donor in a cohort sampled during active COVID-19. This chain links TRBV27 with TRBJ2-5; tentative D call: TRBD2 (6 bases). CDR3 region: CASSLSWGRQETQYF. Written as DNA, the CDR3 is TGTGCCAGCAGTTTATCCTGGGGGAGGCAAGAGACCCAGTACTTC.